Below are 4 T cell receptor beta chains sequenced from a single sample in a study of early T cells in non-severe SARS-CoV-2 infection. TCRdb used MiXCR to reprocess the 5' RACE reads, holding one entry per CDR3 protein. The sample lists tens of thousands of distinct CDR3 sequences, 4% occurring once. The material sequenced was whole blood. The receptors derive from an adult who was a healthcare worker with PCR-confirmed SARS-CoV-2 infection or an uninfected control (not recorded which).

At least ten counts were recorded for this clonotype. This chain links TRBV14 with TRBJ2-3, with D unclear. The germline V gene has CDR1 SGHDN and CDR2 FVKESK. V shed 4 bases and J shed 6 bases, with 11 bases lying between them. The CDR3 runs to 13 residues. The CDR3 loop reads CASSRILQDTQYF. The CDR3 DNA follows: TGTGCCAGCAGCCGGATACTACAGGATACGCAGTATTTT. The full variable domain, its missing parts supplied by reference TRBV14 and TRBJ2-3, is EAGVTQFPSHSVIEKGQTVTLRCDPISGHDNLYWYRRVMGKEIKFLLHFVKESKQDESGMPNNRFLAERTGGTYSTLKVQPAELEDSGVYFCASSRILQDTQYFGPGTRLTVL.

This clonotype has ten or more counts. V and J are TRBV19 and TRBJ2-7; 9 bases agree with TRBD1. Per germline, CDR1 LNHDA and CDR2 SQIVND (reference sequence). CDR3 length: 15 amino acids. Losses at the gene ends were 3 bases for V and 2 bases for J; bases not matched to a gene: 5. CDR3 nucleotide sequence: TGTGCCAGTAGTATTGTGGGACAGGGTCCCTACGAGCAGTACTTC. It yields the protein CASSIVGQGPYEQYF.

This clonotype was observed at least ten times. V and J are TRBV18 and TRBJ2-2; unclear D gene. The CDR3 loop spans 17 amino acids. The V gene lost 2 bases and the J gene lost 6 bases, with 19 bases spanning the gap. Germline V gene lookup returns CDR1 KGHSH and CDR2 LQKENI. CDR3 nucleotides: TGTGCCAGCTCACCATACGTCTTCACCGGGTATTCCGGGGAGCTGTTTTTT. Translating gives CASSPYVFTGYSGELFF.

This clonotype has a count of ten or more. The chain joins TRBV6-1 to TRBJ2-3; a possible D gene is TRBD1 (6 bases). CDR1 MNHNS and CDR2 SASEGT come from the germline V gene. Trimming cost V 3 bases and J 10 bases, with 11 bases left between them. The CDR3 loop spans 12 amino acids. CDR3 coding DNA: TGTGCCAGCAGTGAGGGCAACAGGGCGCAGTATTTT. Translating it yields CASSEGNRAQYF.